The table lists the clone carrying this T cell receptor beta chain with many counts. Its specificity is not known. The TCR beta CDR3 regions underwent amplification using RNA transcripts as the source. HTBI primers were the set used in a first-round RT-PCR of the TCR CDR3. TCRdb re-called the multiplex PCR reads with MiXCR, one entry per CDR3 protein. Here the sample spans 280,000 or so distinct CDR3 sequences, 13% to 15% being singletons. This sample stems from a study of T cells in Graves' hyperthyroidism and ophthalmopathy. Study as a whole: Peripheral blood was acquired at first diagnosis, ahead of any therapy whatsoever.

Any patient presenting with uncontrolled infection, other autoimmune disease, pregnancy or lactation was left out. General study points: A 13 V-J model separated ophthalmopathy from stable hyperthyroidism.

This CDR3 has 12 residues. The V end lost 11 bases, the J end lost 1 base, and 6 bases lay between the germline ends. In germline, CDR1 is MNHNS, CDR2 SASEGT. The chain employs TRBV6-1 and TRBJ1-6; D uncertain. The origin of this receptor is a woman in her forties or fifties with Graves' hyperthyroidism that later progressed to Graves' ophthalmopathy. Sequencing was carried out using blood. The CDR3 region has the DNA TGTGCCTCCTGGTCCTATAATTCACCCCTCCACTTT. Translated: CASWSYNSPLHF.